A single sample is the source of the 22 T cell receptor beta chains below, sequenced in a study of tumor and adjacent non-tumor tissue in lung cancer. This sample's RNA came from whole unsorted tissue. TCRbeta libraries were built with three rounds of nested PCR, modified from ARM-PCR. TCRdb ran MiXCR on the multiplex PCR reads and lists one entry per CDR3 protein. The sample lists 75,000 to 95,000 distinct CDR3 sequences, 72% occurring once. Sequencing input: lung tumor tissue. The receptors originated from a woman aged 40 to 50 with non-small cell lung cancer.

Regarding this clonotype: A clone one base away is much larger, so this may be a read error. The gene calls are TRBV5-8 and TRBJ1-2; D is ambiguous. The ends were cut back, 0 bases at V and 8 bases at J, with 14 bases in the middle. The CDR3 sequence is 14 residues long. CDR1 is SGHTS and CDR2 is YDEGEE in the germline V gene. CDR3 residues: CASSLALTPRGYTF. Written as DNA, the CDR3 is TGTGCCAGCAGCTTGGCCTTGACCCCCAGGGGCTACACCTTC.

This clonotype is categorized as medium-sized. The CDR3 here is CASSLSRQGDYEQYF. In DNA, the CDR3 is TGTGCCAGCAGTTTATCCCGACAGGGCGACTACGAGCAGTACTTC. The rearrangement links TRBV28 to TRBJ2-7; 7 positions match TRBD1. The CDR3 loop spans 15 amino acids. Germline V lookup: CDR1 MDHEN, CDR2 SYDVKM. V shed 1 base, J shed 3 bases, and the junction held 6 bases outside the gene matches.

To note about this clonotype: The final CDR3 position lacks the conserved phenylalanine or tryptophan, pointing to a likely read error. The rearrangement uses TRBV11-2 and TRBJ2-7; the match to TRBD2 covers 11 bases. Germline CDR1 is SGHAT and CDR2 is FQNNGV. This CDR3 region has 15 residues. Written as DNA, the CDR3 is TGTGCTAGCAGCCACCCCGGGACTAGCGGATATGAGCAGTACTGC. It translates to CASSHPGTSGYEQYC.

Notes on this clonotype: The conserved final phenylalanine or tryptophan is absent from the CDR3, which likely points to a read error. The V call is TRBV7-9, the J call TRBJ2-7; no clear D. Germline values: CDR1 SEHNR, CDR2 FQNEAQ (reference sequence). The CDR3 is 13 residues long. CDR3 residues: CASSLFSTYEQYL. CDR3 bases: TGTGCCAGCAGCTTATTCTCCACCTATGAGCAGTACCTC.

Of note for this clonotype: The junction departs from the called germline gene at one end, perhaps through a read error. For the CDR3, the DNA is TGTGACAGCAGACTCCTTAACAGGCCTGAAACTTTCTTT. Its translation: CDSRLLNRPETFF. The gene calls are TRBV6-5 and TRBJ1-1; possibly TRBD1 for D (5 bases). Germline V gene lookup returns CDR1 MNHEY and CDR2 SVGAGI. This CDR3 contains 13 residues.

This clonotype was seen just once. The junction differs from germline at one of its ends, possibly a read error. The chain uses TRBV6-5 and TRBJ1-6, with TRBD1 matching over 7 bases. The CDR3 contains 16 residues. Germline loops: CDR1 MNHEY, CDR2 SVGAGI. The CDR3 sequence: CTSRPRDSSYNSHLHF. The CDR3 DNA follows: TGTACCAGCAGGCCGAGGGACAGTTCCTATAATTCACACCTCCACTTT.

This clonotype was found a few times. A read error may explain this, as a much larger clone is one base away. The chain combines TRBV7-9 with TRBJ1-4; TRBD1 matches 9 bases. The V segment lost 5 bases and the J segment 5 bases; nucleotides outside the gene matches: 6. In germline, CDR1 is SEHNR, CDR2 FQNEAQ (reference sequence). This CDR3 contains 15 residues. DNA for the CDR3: TGTGCCAGCAGCGAACGACAGGGGGTGAATGAAAAACTGTTTTTT. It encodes CASSERQGVNEKLFF.

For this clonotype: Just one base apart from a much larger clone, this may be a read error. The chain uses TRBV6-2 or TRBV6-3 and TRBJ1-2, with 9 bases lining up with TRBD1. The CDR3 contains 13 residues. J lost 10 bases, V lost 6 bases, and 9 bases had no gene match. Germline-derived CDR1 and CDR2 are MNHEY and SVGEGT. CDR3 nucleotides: TGTGCCAGCAGGGAACAGGGGGCGCGTGACTACACCTTC. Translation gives CASREQGARDYTF.

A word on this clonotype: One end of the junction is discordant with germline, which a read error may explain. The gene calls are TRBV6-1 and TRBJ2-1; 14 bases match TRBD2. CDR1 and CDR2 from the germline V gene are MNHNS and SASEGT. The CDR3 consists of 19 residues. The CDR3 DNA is TGCGCCAGCAGTAAATGGACTAGCGGGAGGTTGGGCTCCTACAATGAGCAGATCTTC. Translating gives CASSKWTSGRLGSYNEQIF.

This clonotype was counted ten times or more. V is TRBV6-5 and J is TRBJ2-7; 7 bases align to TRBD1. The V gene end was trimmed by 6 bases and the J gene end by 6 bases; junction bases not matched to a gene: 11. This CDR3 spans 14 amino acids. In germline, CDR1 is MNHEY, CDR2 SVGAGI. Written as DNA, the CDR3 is TGTGCCAGCAGCCTGACAGGGTCCTTCAGCGAGCAGTACTTC. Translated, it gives CASSLTGSFSEQYF.

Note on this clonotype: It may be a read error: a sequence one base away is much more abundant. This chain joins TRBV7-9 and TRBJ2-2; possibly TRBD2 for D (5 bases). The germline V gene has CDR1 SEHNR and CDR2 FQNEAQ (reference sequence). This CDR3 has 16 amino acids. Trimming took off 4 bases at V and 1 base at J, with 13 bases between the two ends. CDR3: CASSSGTGLNTGELFF. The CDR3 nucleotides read TGTGCCAGCAGCTCGGGAACTGGTTTGAACACCGGGGAGCTGTTTTTT.

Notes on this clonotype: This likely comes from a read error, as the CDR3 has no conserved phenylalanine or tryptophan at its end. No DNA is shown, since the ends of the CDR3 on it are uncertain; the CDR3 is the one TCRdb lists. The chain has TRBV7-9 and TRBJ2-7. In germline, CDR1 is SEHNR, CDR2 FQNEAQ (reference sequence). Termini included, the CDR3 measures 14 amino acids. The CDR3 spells CASSLSSEYYEQHL.

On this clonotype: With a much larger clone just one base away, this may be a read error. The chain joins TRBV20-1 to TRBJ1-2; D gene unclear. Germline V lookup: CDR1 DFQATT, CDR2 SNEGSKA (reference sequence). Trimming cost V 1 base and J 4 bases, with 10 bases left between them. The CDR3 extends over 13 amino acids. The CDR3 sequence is CSARADFSYGYTF. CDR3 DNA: TGCAGTGCTAGAGCGGATTTTAGCTATGGCTACACCTTC.

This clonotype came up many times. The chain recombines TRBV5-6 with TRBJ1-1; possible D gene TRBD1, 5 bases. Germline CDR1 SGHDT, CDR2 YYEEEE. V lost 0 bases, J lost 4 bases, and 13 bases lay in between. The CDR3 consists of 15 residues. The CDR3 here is CASSLAGPTATEAFF. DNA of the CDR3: TGTGCCAGCAGCTTGGCGGGACCCACAGCCACTGAAGCTTTCTTT. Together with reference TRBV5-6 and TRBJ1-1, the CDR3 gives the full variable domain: DAGVTQSPTHLIKTRGQQVTLRCSPKSGHDTVSWYQQALGQGPQFIFQYYEEEERQRGNFPDRFSGHQFPNYSSELNVNALLLGDSALYLCASSLAGPTATEAFFGQGTRLTVV.

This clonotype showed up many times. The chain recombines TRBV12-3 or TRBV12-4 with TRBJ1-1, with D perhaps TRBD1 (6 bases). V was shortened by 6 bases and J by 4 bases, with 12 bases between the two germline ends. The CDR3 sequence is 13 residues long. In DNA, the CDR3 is TGTGCCAGCAGGCCGGACAGAACCACTGAAGCTTTCTTT. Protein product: CASRPDRTTEAFF.

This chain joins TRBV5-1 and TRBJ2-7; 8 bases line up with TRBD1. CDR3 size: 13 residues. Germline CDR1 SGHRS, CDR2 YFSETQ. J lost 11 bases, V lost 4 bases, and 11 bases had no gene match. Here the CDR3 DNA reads TGCGCCAGCAGCCTAAACCCGGACAGGGAGGAGTACTTC. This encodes CASSLNPDREEYF.

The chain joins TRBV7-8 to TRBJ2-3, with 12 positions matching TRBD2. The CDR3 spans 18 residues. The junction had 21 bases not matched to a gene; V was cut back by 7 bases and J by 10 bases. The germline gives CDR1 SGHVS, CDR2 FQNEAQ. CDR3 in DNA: TGTGCCAGCAACCCAACACATTCGACTAGCGGGGGCGCGCGCGCGCAGTATTTT. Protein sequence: CASNPTHSTSGGARAQYF.

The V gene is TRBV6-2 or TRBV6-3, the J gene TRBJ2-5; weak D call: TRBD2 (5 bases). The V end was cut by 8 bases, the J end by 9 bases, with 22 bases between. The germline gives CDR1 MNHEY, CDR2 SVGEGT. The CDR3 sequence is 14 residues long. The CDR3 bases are TGTGCCAGCGCGAGAGGAACCGACCCGGAGGCCCAGTACTTC. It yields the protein CASARGTDPEAQYF.

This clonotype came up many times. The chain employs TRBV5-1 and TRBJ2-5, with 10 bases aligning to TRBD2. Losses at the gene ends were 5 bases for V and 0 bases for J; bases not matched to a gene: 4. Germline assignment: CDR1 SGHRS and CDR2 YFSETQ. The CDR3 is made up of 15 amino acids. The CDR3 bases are TGCGCCAGCAGTAGCGGGGGGCGGAACCAAGAGACCCAGTACTTC. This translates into CASSSGGRNQETQYF. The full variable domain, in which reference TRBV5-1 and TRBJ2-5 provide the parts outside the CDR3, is KAGVTQTPRYLIKTRGQQVTLSCSPISGHRSVSWYQQTPGQGLQFLFEYFSETQRNKGNFPGRFSGRQFSNSRSEMNVSTLELGDSALYLCASSSGGRNQETQYFGPGTRLLVL.

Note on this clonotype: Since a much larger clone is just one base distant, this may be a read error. The DNA of the CDR3 is TGTGTCAGCGGAGCCGGGGCCTTTAACTATGGCTACACCTTC. Amino acid sequence: CVSGAGAFNYGYTF. The chain recombines TRBV5-5 with TRBJ1-2; possibly TRBD1 for D (5 bases). The CDR3 loop spans 14 amino acids. Germline V gene sequence: CDR1 SGHKS, CDR2 YYEKEE (reference sequence).

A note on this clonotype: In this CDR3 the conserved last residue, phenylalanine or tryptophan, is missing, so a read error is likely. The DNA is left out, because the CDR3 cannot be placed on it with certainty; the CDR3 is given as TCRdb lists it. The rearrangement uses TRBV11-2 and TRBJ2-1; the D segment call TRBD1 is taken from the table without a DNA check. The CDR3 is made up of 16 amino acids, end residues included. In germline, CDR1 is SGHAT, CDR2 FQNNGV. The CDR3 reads CVSSLARTGSYNEQFL.

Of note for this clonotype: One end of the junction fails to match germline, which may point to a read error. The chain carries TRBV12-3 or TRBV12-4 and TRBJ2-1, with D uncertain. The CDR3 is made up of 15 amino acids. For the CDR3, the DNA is TGTGCCAGGAGTTCCAGCGAGGCCTCCTACAATGAGCAATTCTTC. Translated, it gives CARSSSEASYNEQFF.